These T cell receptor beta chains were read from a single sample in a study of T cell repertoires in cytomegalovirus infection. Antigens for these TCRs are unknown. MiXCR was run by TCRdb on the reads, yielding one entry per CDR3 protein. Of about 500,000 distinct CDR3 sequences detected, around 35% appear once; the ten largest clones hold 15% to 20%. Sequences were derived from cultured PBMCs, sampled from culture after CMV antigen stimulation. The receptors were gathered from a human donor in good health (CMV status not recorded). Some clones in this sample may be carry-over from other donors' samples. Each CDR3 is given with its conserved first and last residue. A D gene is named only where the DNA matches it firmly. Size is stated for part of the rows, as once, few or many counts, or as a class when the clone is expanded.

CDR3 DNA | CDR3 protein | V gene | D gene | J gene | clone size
TGTGCCAGCAGTTTCCACAGGGGCGGGGGCAATCAGCCCCAGCATTTT | CASSFHRGGGNQPQHF | TRBV28 | TRBD1 | TRBJ1-5 | NA
TGTGCCAGCAGCTTGGATCTGGTACCCTATGGCTACACCTTC | CASSLDLVPYGYTF | TRBV5-4 | NA | TRBJ1-2 | NA
TGCAGTGCTCAGGTCGCTAGCGGGAGTTACATAGATACGCAGTATTTT | CSAQVASGSYIDTQYF | TRBV20-1 | TRBD2 | TRBJ2-3 | NA
TGTGCCAGCAGTTTATCGGCGCTAGCGGGAGACGAGCAGTACTTC | CASSLSALAGDEQYF | TRBV28 | TRBD2 | TRBJ2-7 | once
TGTGCCAGTAGTATACGGACAGGACATAATGAAAAACTGTTTTTT | CASSIRTGHNEKLFF | TRBV19 | TRBD1 | TRBJ1-4 | NA
TGCGCCAGCAGTAGACTAGCGGCTCGCTCCCCCATGAACTTAGCCAAAAACATTCAGTACTTC | CASSRLAARSPMNLAKNIQYF | TRBV10-2 | TRBD2 | TRBJ2-4 | NA
TGTGCCAGTAGTATCAATTGGGCTAGCGGGACTCATGAGCAGTTCTTC | CASSINWASGTHEQFF | TRBV19 | TRBD2 | TRBJ2-1 | few
TGTGCCAGCAGGGGAGGAAAAAGAGGCACTGAAGCTTTCTTT | CASRGGKRGTEAFF | TRBV28 | NA | TRBJ1-1 | few
TGTGCCAGCAGCCCAAGGACAGGGAAGGATGGCTACACCTTC | CASSPRTGKDGYTF | TRBV7-6 | TRBD1 | TRBJ1-2 | NA
TGTGCCTGGAAGACAGGGACCATCACAGATACGCAGTATTTT | CAWKTGTITDTQYF | TRBV30 | TRBD1 | TRBJ2-3 | NA